The 18 T cell receptor beta chains in this list originate from one sample, sequenced in a study of T cells expressing NK-cell markers. TCRdb re-analyzed the 5' RACE reads; it lists each CDR3 protein once, without DNA. Seen in this sample are over 200,000 distinct CDR3 sequences; the ten most common clones hold 0.39%. Source material: blood T cells: a sorted CD56 or NKG2C T cell subset, CD4+ or CD8+ T cells, or bulk PBMC T cells (not recorded which). Receptor source: a man younger than 30 in good health.

This sequence joins TRBV19 and TRBJ2-5; the TCRdb call, TRBD1, lacks DNA for checking. CDR1 is LNHDA and CDR2 is SQIVND in the germline V gene (reference sequence). The CDR3 has 13 residues. CDR3 region: CASSISGLETQYF.

This chain uses TRBV12-3 or TRBV12-4 with TRBJ2-5; TCRdb calls TRBD1, which cannot be checked without DNA. There are 15 residues in the CDR3. CDR3 residues: CASTPGGQGMQTQYF.

The chain couples TRBV20-1 to TRBJ2-1; checking the TCRdb D call of TRBD1 is not possible without DNA. Germline V gene lookup returns CDR1 DFQATT and CDR2 SNEGSKA (reference sequence). The CDR3 is made up of 17 amino acids. The CDR3 sequence: CSAPDTRGSTSYNEQFF.

The chain carries TRBV5-1 and TRBJ2-1; with no DNA, the TCRdb D assignment of TRBD1 cannot be verified. The CDR3 has 16 residues. In germline, CDR1 is SGHRS, CDR2 YFSETQ. CDR3 residues: CASSPAGDRSLNEQFF.

This rearrangement joins TRBV6-5 to TRBJ2-5. This CDR3 is 17 amino acids long. The germline V gene has CDR1 MNHEY and CDR2 SVGAGI. The CDR3 region is CASSYSRSIAAQETQYF.

The gene calls are TRBV7-9 and TRBJ2-3; TCRdb returns TRBD2, unconfirmable since there is no DNA. Per germline, CDR1 SEHNR and CDR2 FQNEAQ (reference sequence). CDR3 length equals 17 residues. The CDR3 sequence: CASSLTSGRFGTDTQYF.

The chain couples TRBV15 to TRBJ2-1; no DNA is available, so the TRBD2 call from TCRdb remains unchecked. Germline V gene data show CDR1 as LNHNV and CDR2 as YYDKDF (reference sequence). The CDR3 extends over 16 amino acids. The CDR3 loop is CATSREEREAVNEQFF.

The rearrangement joins TRBV2 to TRBJ1-2. The CDR3 extends over 12 amino acids. CDR1 SNHLY and CDR2 FYNNEI come from the germline V gene. CDR3 region: CASKSVGYGYTF.

The chain joins TRBV12-3 or TRBV12-4 to TRBJ2-6; TCRdb's D gene call, TRBD2, goes unchecked for lack of DNA. The CDR3 runs 16 residues. CDR3 loop: CASTTGGNSGANVLTF.

The chain employs TRBV24-1 and TRBJ2-1; absent DNA, TCRdb's TRBD2 call cannot be checked. CDR1 KGHDR and CDR2 SFDVKD come from the germline V gene. CDR3 length equals 14 residues. CDR3 sequence reads: CATSLAENHNEQFF.

This sequence joins TRBV5-4 and TRBJ1-1; as DNA is missing, the TRBD1 call by TCRdb cannot be tested. There are 13 residues in the CDR3. Germline assignment: CDR1 SGHNT and CDR2 YYREEE (reference sequence). The CDR3 here is CASSSDSDRGAFF.

V is TRBV5-1 and J is TRBJ1-1; the TRBD1 assignment by TCRdb is unverifiable without DNA. The CDR3 has 18 amino acids. Germline V gives CDR1 SGHRS, CDR2 YFSETQ. The CDR3: CASSWRGQGPSLNTEAFF. The full variable domain, rest sourced from reference TRBV5-1 and TRBJ1-1, is KAGVTQTPRYLIKTRGQQVTLSCSPISGHRSVSWYQQTPGQGLQFLFEYFSETQRNKGNFPGRFSGRQFSNSRSEMNVSTLELGDSALYLCASSWRGQGPSLNTEAFFGQGTRLTVV.

The chain joins TRBV29-1 to TRBJ2-3; with no DNA, the TCRdb D assignment of TRBD1 cannot be verified. CDR1 and CDR2 (germline): SQVTM, ANQGSEA. The CDR3 covers 11 residues. The CDR3 sequence: CSVDRGMAQYF.

This chain connects TRBV4-1 to TRBJ2-3. Per the germline V gene, CDR1 is MGHRA and CDR2 is YSYEKL. The CDR3 consists of 14 residues. The CDR3 sequence is CASSQSVSHRTQYF.

The chain links TRBV12-3 or TRBV12-4 to TRBJ2-6. This CDR3 spans 15 amino acids. This chain's CDR3 is CAIHLPRSGANVLTF.

The chain links TRBV6-2 or TRBV6-3 to TRBJ2-5; TCRdb selects TRBD1, and the lack of DNA leaves this call unchecked. Looked up from germline, CDR1 is MNHEY and CDR2 is SVGEGT. The CDR3 consists of 15 residues. This CDR3 reads CASSRDRGREETQYF.

V gene TRBV12-3 or TRBV12-4 combines with J gene TRBJ2-5; TCRdb's D call of TRBD1 is untestable without DNA. This CDR3 has 15 residues. CDR3 sequence: CASSPGTGVGETQYF.

The chain combines TRBV5-1 with TRBJ2-1; with no DNA, the TCRdb D assignment of TRBD1 cannot be verified. The CDR3 runs to 13 residues. Germline V gene lookup returns CDR1 SGHRS and CDR2 YFSETQ. The CDR3 region is CASSLVVGHEQFF.